This TCR beta chain was profiled in a study of blood T cell repertoires in COVID-19. At the level of the study: Acute and convalescent COVID-19 specimens originated in the United States, Italy and Spain. From T cells, B-cell-depleted T cells, or PBMCs came the material, which was cDNA or gDNA.

In the authors' methods: The authors estimated nucleated cell counts from reference gene primer amplification. The method was immunoSEQ multiplex PCR; TCRdb's version includes in-frame clones alone and lacks a portion of them. The V and J calls and clone size come from that table; D and trimming were worked out from the DNA. The data hold around 250,000 clones, with less than 85% observed a single time. The CDR3 is 16 residues long. Trimming shortened V by 3 bases and J by 1 base, and 16 bases separated the two germline ends. From germline, CDR1 is SNHLY and CDR2 FYNNEI. The V gene is TRBV2, the J gene TRBJ2-7; possible D gene TRBD1, 6 bases. Sequencing was carried out using peripheral blood. This clonotype was sampled from a woman in her late teens or twenties with acute or convalescent COVID-19. The CDR3 loop is CASSDIGTPGSYEQYF. The DNA for the CDR3 is TGTGCCAGCAGTGACATCGGGACACCAGGTTCCTACGAGCAGTACTTC.